The T cell receptor beta chain described here comes from a study of T cell responses to AZD1222 COVID-19 vaccine. Study-wide findings and caveats: It was only after the peak T cell response that any repertoires were sampled. Spike-specific TCR repertoires showed rising breadth and depth after two AZD1222 doses. Females made up more of the donors, who were largely white British, and clonal diversity may have come out too low.

The CDR3 loop spans 12 amino acids. With 4 bases removed from V and 8 bases from J, the gap between germline ends came to 12 bases. Germline V gene lookup returns CDR1 SEHNR and CDR2 FQNEAQ (reference sequence). Only in-frame clones appear in the TCRdb table, and some are missing; sequencing was by immunoSEQ multiplex PCR. The sample lists some 150,000 clones; 65% to 90% were seen once. Comment on this clone: Antigen unknown.

The chain joins TRBV7-9 to TRBJ2-7; tentatively, D is TRBD1 (6 bases). The clonotype comes from an adult who received the MenACWY meningococcal vaccine as a control. Sequencing used peripheral blood, obtained 28 days after the second dose of the MenACWY control vaccine. CDR3 sequence: CASSSGEFKQYF. CDR3 bases: TGTGCCAGCAGCTCAGGGGAGTTTAAGCAGTACTTC.